These 13 T cell receptor beta chains originate from one sample sequenced in a study of blood T cells in healthy people across ages. A second roughly 6 to 11 cycle PCR used barcoded and J-beta primers. TCRdb analysed the 5' RACE reads with MiXCR anew, one entry per CDR3 protein. The table lists hundreds of thousands of distinct CDR3 sequences, approximately 31% of them singletons, with 15% to 17% in the top ten. Sequencing used blood. The source is a woman aged 80 or over in good health.

J is TRBJ2-1 and V is TRBV2, with TRBD2 matching over 9 bases. The V and J ends lost 11 bases and 5 bases, in that order; junction bases with no gene match: 7. The CDR3 consists of 13 residues. CDR1 SNHLY and CDR2 FYNNEI come from the germline V gene. CDR3 DNA: TGTGCCGGTCTAGCGGGGCTGAACAATGAGCAGTTCTTC. It translates to CAGLAGLNNEQFF. The complete variable domain, with remaining parts taken from reference TRBV2 and TRBJ2-1, reads EPEVTQTPSHQVTQMGQEVILRCVPISNHLYFYWYRQILGQKVEFLVSFYNNEISEKSEIFDDQFSVERPDGSNFTLKIRSTKLEDSAMYFCAGLAGLNNEQFFGPGTRLTVL.

The sample holds many counts of this clonotype. V usage is TRBV7-3 and J usage is TRBJ1-6; the match to TRBD1 covers 8 bases. The CDR3 sequence is 16 residues long. Germline V CDR1 and CDR2: SGHTA, FQGTGA. Germline trimming cut 1 base from V and 7 bases from J; bases unmatched to any gene: 6. CDR3 sequence (DNA): TGTGCCAGCAGCTTAAGTAATCAGGGGGCGAATTCACCCCTCCACTTT. Amino acids: CASSLSNQGANSPLHF.

This clonotype was observed a single time. This sequence joins TRBV7-9 and TRBJ2-1, with 12 bases lining up with TRBD2. There are 16 residues in the CDR3. After removal of 0 bases from V and 11 bases from J, the junction contained 8 bases not matched to a gene. Germline loops: CDR1 SEHNR, CDR2 FQNEAQ (reference sequence). The CDR3: CASSLASASGGAKQFF. In nucleotides, the CDR3 is TGTGCCAGCAGCTTAGCGTCGGCTAGCGGGGGGGCCAAGCAGTTCTTC.

The chain couples TRBV7-6 to TRBJ2-5, with D unresolved. TRBJ2-7 matches the DNA end more closely, so the J call is doubtful. Germline-derived CDR1 and CDR2 are SGHVS and FNYEAQ. This CDR3 spans 13 amino acids. Written as DNA, the CDR3 is TGTGCCAGCAGCTCAATATTGCGGTACGAGCAGTACTTC. This codes for CASSSILRYEQYF.

This clonotype was detected many times. The rearrangement uses TRBV5-5 and TRBJ2-5; D is possibly TRBD2 (6 bases). The CDR3 is 13 residues long. The germline V and J ends were trimmed by 4 bases and 9 bases, with 16 bases remaining between them. CDR1 and CDR2 from the germline V gene are SGHKS and YYEKEE (reference sequence). The CDR3 DNA reads TGTGCCAGCAGCAGGGGACTGAGAGGGGCCCAGTACTTC. Protein sequence: CASSRGLRGAQYF.

This clonotype occurred many times. The chain recombines TRBV7-3 with TRBJ2-1; D may be TRBD1 (6 bases). The V end was cut by 5 bases, the J end by 4 bases, with 12 bases between. The CDR3 runs 14 residues. The germline V gene has CDR1 SGHTA and CDR2 FQGTGA. CDR3 in DNA: TGTGCCAGCAGCATTGGAGACAGGTACAATGAGCAGTTCTTC. Its translation is CASSIGDRYNEQFF. The entire variable domain, with the rest obtained from reference TRBV7-3 and TRBJ2-1, is as follows: GAGVSQTPSNKVTEKGKYVELRCDPISGHTALYWYRQSLGQGPEFLIYFQGTGAADDSGLPNDRFFAVRPEGSVSTLKIQRTERGDSAVYLCASSIGDRYNEQFFGPGTRLTVL.

There are many counts of this clonotype. The J gene is TRBJ2-1, the V gene TRBV5-6; the D is unclear. Germline assignment: CDR1 SGHDT and CDR2 YYEEEE. V lost 1 base to trimming and J lost 9 bases, with 8 bases between them. The CDR3 extends over 12 amino acids. The CDR3 here is CASSLTRGEQFF. The CDR3 nucleotides are TGTGCCAGCAGCTTGACGCGAGGTGAGCAGTTCTTC.

The chain is built from TRBV15 and TRBJ1-5; 7 bases fit TRBD1. V trimming: 5 bases; J trimming: 3 bases; junction bases outside the gene matches: 7. Looked up from germline, CDR1 is LNHNV and CDR2 is YYDKDF (reference sequence). The CDR3 is 15 amino acids. The CDR3 sequence: CATSPGGVVNQPQHF. The CDR3 DNA is TGTGCCACCAGCCCAGGGGGGGTAGTCAATCAGCCCCAGCATTTT. The complete variable domain, with remaining parts taken from reference TRBV15 and TRBJ1-5, reads DAMVIQNPRYQVTQFGKPVTLSCSQTLNHNVMYWYQQKSSQAPKLLFHYYDKDFNNEADTPDNFQSRRPNTSFCFLDIRSPGLGDTAMYLCATSPGGVVNQPQHFGDGTRLSIL.

Notes on this clonotype: This sequence may be a read error, since a much larger clone differs from it by one base. The chain couples TRBV12-3 or TRBV12-4 to TRBJ2-6, with D perhaps TRBD1 or TRBD2 (6 bases each). The CDR3 consists of 13 residues. CDR3 in DNA: TGTGCCAGCAGTTTATGGGGGGCCAACGTCCGGACTTTC. Protein product: CASSLWGANVRTF.

Of note for this clonotype: A much bigger clone sits one base away, suggesting this may be a read error. V is TRBV2 and J is TRBJ2-5, with TRBD1 identical over 8 bases. CDR1 is SNHLY and CDR2 is FYNNEI in the germline V gene. The CDR3 length is 14 residues. The CDR3 reads CASIPGTGKETQHF. In DNA form, the CDR3 reads TGTGCCAGCATTCCCGGGACAGGAAAAGAGACCCAGCACTTC.

The gene calls are TRBV20-1 and TRBJ1-6; 7 bases fit TRBD1. Germline CDR1 is DFQATT and CDR2 is SNEGSKA (reference sequence). Losses at the gene ends were 3 bases for V and 2 bases for J; bases not matched to a gene: 7. This CDR3 comprises 16 residues. The CDR3, as DNA: TGCAGTGCTAGCAGACAGGGTGTTGCCTATAATTCACCCCTCCACTTT. Encoded protein: CSASRQGVAYNSPLHF.

This rearrangement joins TRBV20-1 to TRBJ1-5, with D unresolved. CDR3 length: 15 residues. Germline lookup yields CDR1 DFQATT and CDR2 SNEGSKA (reference sequence). Trimming cost V 3 bases and J 0 bases, with 12 bases left between them. The DNA for the CDR3 is TGCAGTGCTAGCCCGGGAGCTTATAGCAATCAGCCCCAGCATTTT. Translated: CSASPGAYSNQPQHF.

On this clonotype itself: This may stem from a read error, because a much larger clone lies one nucleotide away. The chain carries TRBV5-4 and TRBJ2-5, with TRBD1 as a possible D gene (6 bases). The end of the DNA is better explained by TRBJ2-1, so the J call may be wrong. CDR3 length equals 14 residues. Germline V gene sequence: CDR1 SGHNT, CDR2 YYREEE (reference sequence). This CDR3 reads CASSDTGMAETQFF. The CDR3, as DNA: TGTGCCAGCAGCGACACAGGGATGGCAGAGACCCAGTTCTTC.